Listed below are T cell receptor beta chains from one sample, sequenced in a study of Ad26.COV2.S vaccination and SARS-CoV-2 variants. TCRdb's copy holds only in-frame clones and misses some; the assay was immunoSEQ multiplex PCR. The data hold around 340,000 clones, with roughly 89% observed a single time. The material sequenced was peripheral blood, taken in a trial of Ad26.COV2.S vaccine versus placebo. These receptor sequences come from a person aged 18-65 years who received the Ad26.COV2.S COVID-19 vaccine or a placebo. The CDR3 runs from the conserved cysteine through the conserved F or W. Fields, in order: clone size, D gene, V gene, J gene, CDR3 DNA, CDR3 protein. D genes are given only for firm matches. Part of the rows lack a size; the others show once, few, many or a class for expanded clones.

clone_size: -; d_call: -; v_call: TRBV7-9; j_call: TRBJ1-2; cdr3_nt: TGTGCCAGCAGCTTAGGCCAAAACTATGGCTACACCTTC; cdr3_aa: CASSLGQNYGYTF
clone_size: -; d_call: -; v_call: TRBV5-6; j_call: TRBJ2-7; cdr3_nt: TGTGCCAGCAGTTCACGGACAGAAGGAGTACGGGAGCAGTACTTC; cdr3_aa: CASSSRTEGVREQYF
clone_size: few; d_call: -; v_call: TRBV3-1/TRBV3-2; j_call: TRBJ2-1; cdr3_nt: TGTGCCAGCAGCCAAGGCGTGGCGGAACCGTCCTACAATGAGCAGTTCTTC; cdr3_aa: CASSQGVAEPSYNEQFF
clone_size: -; d_call: TRBD1; v_call: TRBV7-8; j_call: TRBJ2-7; cdr3_nt: TGTGCCAGCAGCTGGACCGGACAGGGAAACGAGCAGTACTTC; cdr3_aa: CASSWTGQGNEQYF
clone_size: -; d_call: TRBD1; v_call: TRBV5-1; j_call: TRBJ2-1; cdr3_nt: TGCGCCAGCAGCCAAGACAGGGGCGACTACAATGAGCAGTTCTTC; cdr3_aa: CASSQDRGDYNEQFF
clone_size: -; d_call: TRBD1; v_call: TRBV11-1; j_call: TRBJ2-2; cdr3_nt: TGTGCCAGCAGGGACAGGGGTATCGACACCGGGGAGCTGTTTTTT; cdr3_aa: CASRDRGIDTGELFF
clone_size: -; d_call: -; v_call: TRBV18; j_call: TRBJ2-2; cdr3_nt: TGTGCCAGCTCACCAGTTGGCACCGGGGAGCTGTTTTTT; cdr3_aa: CASSPVGTGELFF
clone_size: -; d_call: -; v_call: TRBV7-2; j_call: TRBJ2-7; cdr3_nt: TGTGCCAGCAGCTTAACCGGGGGCCTCTACGAGCAGTACTTC; cdr3_aa: CASSLTGGLYEQYF
clone_size: -; d_call: -; v_call: TRBV28; j_call: TRBJ1-5; cdr3_nt: TGTGCCAGCAGTTTAGTACAGATCAATCAGCCCCAGCATTTT; cdr3_aa: CASSLVQINQPQHF
clone_size: once; d_call: -; v_call: TRBV6-4; j_call: TRBJ2-7; cdr3_nt: TGTGCCAGCAGGGATAGTAATATCCACTACGAGCAGTACTTC; cdr3_aa: CASRDSNIHYEQYF
clone_size: -; d_call: -; v_call: TRBV18; j_call: TRBJ2-7; cdr3_nt: TGTGCCAGCTCAGCCACAGGCTACGAGCAGTACTTC; cdr3_aa: CASSATGYEQYF
clone_size: -; d_call: TRBD2; v_call: TRBV10-2; j_call: TRBJ2-7; cdr3_nt: TGCGCCAGTAAAGGACTAGAAACAAGCTACGAGCAGTACTTC; cdr3_aa: CASKGLETSYEQYF
clone_size: -; d_call: -; v_call: TRBV28; j_call: TRBJ1-1; cdr3_nt: TGTGCCAGCAGCCCACGCTCCAGGGAGAACTACGAAGCTTTCTTT; cdr3_aa: CASSPRSRENYEAFF
clone_size: -; d_call: TRBD1; v_call: TRBV5-4; j_call: TRBJ2-3; cdr3_nt: TGTGCCAGCAGCTCGGACAGGGAATCTAGCACAGATACGCAGTATTTT; cdr3_aa: CASSSDRESSTDTQYF
clone_size: few; d_call: TRBD2; v_call: TRBV20-1; j_call: TRBJ2-7; cdr3_nt: TGCAGTGCTAGTTTGCCTAGCGGGGATGGAACCTACGAGCAGTACTTC; cdr3_aa: CSASLPSGDGTYEQYF
clone_size: -; d_call: -; v_call: TRBV9; j_call: TRBJ1-2; cdr3_nt: TGTGCCAGCAGCGTAGAGGCGGGGGCAACTAACTATGGCTACACCTTC; cdr3_aa: CASSVEAGATNYGYTF
clone_size: -; d_call: TRBD2; v_call: TRBV7-9; j_call: TRBJ2-1; cdr3_nt: TGTGCCAGCAGCGGAACTAGCGAACTTTACAATGAGCAGTTCTTC; cdr3_aa: CASSGTSELYNEQFF
clone_size: -; d_call: -; v_call: TRBV6-1; j_call: TRBJ1-5; cdr3_nt: TGTGCCAGCAGTGAATCTCGGGGAATACAGCCCCAGCATTTT; cdr3_aa: CASSESRGIQPQHF
clone_size: -; d_call: -; v_call: TRBV2; j_call: TRBJ1-5; cdr3_nt: TGTGCCAGCAGTGAAGAGGCAGGGGGCAATCAGCCCCAGCATTTT; cdr3_aa: CASSEEAGGNQPQHF
clone_size: -; d_call: -; v_call: TRBV19; j_call: TRBJ2-7; cdr3_nt: TGTGCCAGTAGTATCCAGGGGATCGGTCCTCTCGAGCAGTACTTC; cdr3_aa: CASSIQGIGPLEQYF
clone_size: -; d_call: -; v_call: TRBV19; j_call: TRBJ2-3; cdr3_nt: TGTGCCACGCAGGACAGAGACTCCACAGATACGCAGTATTTT; cdr3_aa: CATQDRDSTDTQYF
clone_size: once; d_call: -; v_call: TRBV6-2/TRBV6-3; j_call: TRBJ2-7; cdr3_nt: TGTGCCAGCAGTTACTCGGACTACGAGCAGTACTTC; cdr3_aa: CASSYSDYEQYF
clone_size: -; d_call: TRBD1; v_call: TRBV29-1; j_call: TRBJ2-1; cdr3_nt: TGCAGCGCCGCAAGGTTGGGACAGGGGGTCAATGAGCAGTTCTTC; cdr3_aa: CSAARLGQGVNEQFF
clone_size: -; d_call: TRBD2; v_call: TRBV28; j_call: TRBJ2-7; cdr3_nt: TGTGCCAGCAGATGGGGAGCGGGAAGTCTCGACGAGCAGTACTTC; cdr3_aa: CASRWGAGSLDEQYF
clone_size: -; d_call: -; v_call: TRBV11-2; j_call: TRBJ2-7; cdr3_nt: TGTGCCAGCAGCTTAGATGCAGGGACCTCCTACGAGCAGTACTTC; cdr3_aa: CASSLDAGTSYEQYF
clone_size: -; d_call: -; v_call: TRBV30; j_call: TRBJ1-2; cdr3_nt: TGTGCCTGGGGATCACCAGGGATTTTGAGCTATGGCTACACCTTC; cdr3_aa: CAWGSPGILSYGYTF
clone_size: -; d_call: -; v_call: TRBV5-6; j_call: TRBJ2-6; cdr3_nt: TGTGCCAGCAGCTTGCCCGGACGGCACTCTGGGGCCAACGTCCTGACTTTC; cdr3_aa: CASSLPGRHSGANVLTF
clone_size: -; d_call: -; v_call: TRBV4-3; j_call: TRBJ2-1; cdr3_nt: TGCGCCAGCAGCCAAACGCCGGCAGGCTACAATGAGCAGTTCTTC; cdr3_aa: CASSQTPAGYNEQFF
clone_size: -; d_call: -; v_call: TRBV27; j_call: TRBJ2-7; cdr3_nt: TGTGCCAGCAGTCGGGCACAGACCTACGAGCAGTACTTC; cdr3_aa: CASSRAQTYEQYF
clone_size: -; d_call: TRBD2; v_call: TRBV30; j_call: TRBJ2-1; cdr3_nt: TGTGCCTGGAAAAAGATAGCGGGAGTTGGTAATGAGCAGTTCTTC; cdr3_aa: CAWKKIAGVGNEQFF
clone_size: once; d_call: TRBD2; v_call: TRBV6-2/TRBV6-3; j_call: TRBJ2-1; cdr3_nt: TGTGCCAGCAGTTACAAACGGCTAGCGGGGCACAATGAGCAGTTCTTC; cdr3_aa: CASSYKRLAGHNEQFF
clone_size: -; d_call: -; v_call: TRBV5-1; j_call: TRBJ1-1; cdr3_nt: TGCGCCAGCAGCTTGGTCGTGAACACTGAAGCTTTCTTT; cdr3_aa: CASSLVVNTEAFF
clone_size: -; d_call: -; v_call: TRBV19; j_call: TRBJ1-5; cdr3_nt: TGTGCCAGTAGTATTAGGGACTACAATCAGCCCCAGCATTTT; cdr3_aa: CASSIRDYNQPQHF
clone_size: -; d_call: TRBD2; v_call: TRBV7-2; j_call: TRBJ2-2; cdr3_nt: TGTGCCAGCAGCCCACGGACTAGCGGGCAAGGGAGTACCGGGGAGCTGTTTTTT; cdr3_aa: CASSPRTSGQGSTGELFF
clone_size: -; d_call: TRBD2; v_call: TRBV7-9; j_call: TRBJ2-7; cdr3_nt: TGTGCCAGCAGCGCGAGCGGGAGGGCGGACGAGCAGTACTTC; cdr3_aa: CASSASGRADEQYF
clone_size: -; d_call: -; v_call: TRBV7-9; j_call: TRBJ1-2; cdr3_nt: TGTGCCAGCAGCTCCGACGGGTGGCGGAACTATGGCTACACCTTC; cdr3_aa: CASSSDGWRNYGYTF
clone_size: -; d_call: TRBD2; v_call: TRBV27; j_call: TRBJ2-7; cdr3_nt: TGTGCCAGCTCTCGATCCGGGACTAAGAGCTCCTACGAGCAGTACTTC; cdr3_aa: CASSRSGTKSSYEQYF
clone_size: -; d_call: -; v_call: TRBV30; j_call: TRBJ2-1; cdr3_nt: TGTGCCTGGAGTAACGGGGGCCAGCGGGACAAGAATGAGCAGTTCTTC; cdr3_aa: CAWSNGGQRDKNEQFF
clone_size: -; d_call: -; v_call: TRBV9; j_call: TRBJ2-6; cdr3_nt: TGTGCCAGCAGCGTAGGAGGTGCCAACGTCCTGACTTTC; cdr3_aa: CASSVGGANVLTF
clone_size: -; d_call: -; v_call: TRBV5-4; j_call: TRBJ2-2; cdr3_nt: TGTGCCAGCAGTTCTGCGGGGACCAACACCGGGGAGCTGTTTTTT; cdr3_aa: CASSSAGTNTGELFF
clone_size: once; d_call: TRBD2; v_call: TRBV9; j_call: TRBJ2-3; cdr3_nt: TGTGCCAGCAGCGTACCCCGAGCCGGGGGGAGCACAGATACGCAGTATTTT; cdr3_aa: CASSVPRAGGSTDTQYF
clone_size: -; d_call: -; v_call: TRBV30; j_call: TRBJ2-2; cdr3_nt: TGTGCCTGGAGCCATTTAGGAGAGGGCACCGGGGAGCTGTTTTTT; cdr3_aa: CAWSHLGEGTGELFF
clone_size: -; d_call: -; v_call: TRBV6-2/TRBV6-3; j_call: TRBJ1-4; cdr3_nt: TGTGCCAGCAGTTACACGGACAAAACTGCAACTAATGAAAAACTGTTTTTT; cdr3_aa: CASSYTDKTATNEKLFF
clone_size: -; d_call: -; v_call: TRBV7-9; j_call: TRBJ2-1; cdr3_nt: TGTGCCAGCAGCTTAAGAGGGGGGGACTACAATGAGCAGTTCTTC; cdr3_aa: CASSLRGGDYNEQFF
clone_size: -; d_call: TRBD1; v_call: TRBV18; j_call: TRBJ2-7; cdr3_nt: TGTGCCAGCTCACCGTTACAGGGGAATTTCTACGAGCAGTACTTC; cdr3_aa: CASSPLQGNFYEQYF
clone_size: -; d_call: TRBD1; v_call: TRBV11-1; j_call: TRBJ2-1; cdr3_nt: TGTGCCAGCAGCCTGGACAGGTCCAACAATGAGCAGTTCTTC; cdr3_aa: CASSLDRSNNEQFF
clone_size: few; d_call: TRBD1; v_call: TRBV5-6; j_call: TRBJ2-7; cdr3_nt: TGTGCCAGCAGCGATGAACCGGGACAGAGCTACGAGCAGTACTTC; cdr3_aa: CASSDEPGQSYEQYF
clone_size: -; d_call: TRBD1; v_call: TRBV5-6; j_call: TRBJ2-5; cdr3_nt: TGTGCCAGCAGTTCTAGGACAGGGAGAGAGACCCAGTACTTC; cdr3_aa: CASSSRTGRETQYF
clone_size: -; d_call: TRBD1; v_call: TRBV11-2; j_call: TRBJ1-3; cdr3_nt: TGTGCCAGCAGCTCGGACAGGGCTCTCTTTGGAAACACCATATATTTT; cdr3_aa: CASSSDRALFGNTIYF
clone_size: -; d_call: TRBD1; v_call: TRBV5-5; j_call: TRBJ2-2; cdr3_nt: TGTGCCAGCAACCTGGACAGGGTAGGAACCGGGGAGCTGTTTTTT; cdr3_aa: CASNLDRVGTGELFF
clone_size: -; d_call: TRBD1; v_call: TRBV28; j_call: TRBJ1-6; cdr3_nt: TGTGCCAGCAGTTTCCTGGACAGGGTTCACAATTCACCCCTCCACTTT; cdr3_aa: CASSFLDRVHNSPLHF
clone_size: -; d_call: -; v_call: TRBV19; j_call: TRBJ1-1; cdr3_nt: TGTGCCAGTAGTGGAGGACAGTACACTGAAGCTTTCTTT; cdr3_aa: CASSGGQYTEAFF
clone_size: -; d_call: TRBD1; v_call: TRBV30; j_call: TRBJ1-1; cdr3_nt: TGTGCCTGGAGTGTGGACAGGGTGATGTTGCCTGAAGCTTTCTTT; cdr3_aa: CAWSVDRVMLPEAFF
clone_size: -; d_call: -; v_call: TRBV6-5; j_call: TRBJ2-1; cdr3_nt: TGTGCCAGCAGTTACTCGACTGGGAGAAATGAGCAGTTCTTC; cdr3_aa: CASSYSTGRNEQFF
clone_size: -; d_call: TRBD1; v_call: TRBV19; j_call: TRBJ1-6; cdr3_nt: TGTGCCAGTAGCCCCGACAGGGCCTATAATTCACCCCTCCACTTT; cdr3_aa: CASSPDRAYNSPLHF